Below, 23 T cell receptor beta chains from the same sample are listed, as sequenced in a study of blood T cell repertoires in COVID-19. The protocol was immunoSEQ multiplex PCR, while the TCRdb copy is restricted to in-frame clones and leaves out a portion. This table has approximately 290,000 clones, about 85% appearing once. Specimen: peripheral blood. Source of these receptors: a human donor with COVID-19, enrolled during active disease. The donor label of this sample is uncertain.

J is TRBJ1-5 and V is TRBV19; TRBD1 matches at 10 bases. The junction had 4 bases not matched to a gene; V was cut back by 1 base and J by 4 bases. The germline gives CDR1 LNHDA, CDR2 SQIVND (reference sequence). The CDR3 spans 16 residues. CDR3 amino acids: CASSIVGTGANQPQHF. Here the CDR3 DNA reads TGTGCCAGTAGTATAGTGGGGACAGGGGCAAATCAGCCCCAGCATTTT.

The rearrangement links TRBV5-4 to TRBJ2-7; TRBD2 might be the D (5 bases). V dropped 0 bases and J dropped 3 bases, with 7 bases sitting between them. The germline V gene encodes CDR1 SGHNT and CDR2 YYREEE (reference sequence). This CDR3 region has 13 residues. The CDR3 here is CASSLEAVYEQYF. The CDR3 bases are TGTGCCAGCAGCTTGGAAGCGGTCTACGAGCAGTACTTC.

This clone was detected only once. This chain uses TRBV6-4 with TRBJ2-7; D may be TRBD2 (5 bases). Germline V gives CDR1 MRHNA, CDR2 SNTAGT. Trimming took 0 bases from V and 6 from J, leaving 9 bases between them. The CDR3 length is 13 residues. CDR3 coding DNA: TGTGCCAGCAGTGACTCCGCTCGGGGCGAGCAGTACTTC. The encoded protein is CASSDSARGEQYF.

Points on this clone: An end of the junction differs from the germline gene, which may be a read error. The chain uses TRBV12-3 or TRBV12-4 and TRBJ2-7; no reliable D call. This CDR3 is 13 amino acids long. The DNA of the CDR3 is TGTGCCAGCAGGTTAGGCCGGGCCTACGAGCAGTACTTC. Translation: CASRLGRAYEQYF.

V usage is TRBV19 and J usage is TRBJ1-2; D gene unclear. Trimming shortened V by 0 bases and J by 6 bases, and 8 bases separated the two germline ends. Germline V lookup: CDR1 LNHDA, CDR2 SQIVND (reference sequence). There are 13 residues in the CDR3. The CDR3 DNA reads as TGTGCCAGTAGTATAGATCCGGGGAATGGCTACACCTTC. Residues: CASSIDPGNGYTF. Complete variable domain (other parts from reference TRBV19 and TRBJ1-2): DGGITQSPKYLFRKEGQNVTLSCEQNLNHDAMYWYRQDPGQGLRLIYYSQIVNDFQKGDIAEGYSVSREKKESFPLTVTSAQKNPTAFYLCASSIDPGNGYTFGSGTRLTVV.

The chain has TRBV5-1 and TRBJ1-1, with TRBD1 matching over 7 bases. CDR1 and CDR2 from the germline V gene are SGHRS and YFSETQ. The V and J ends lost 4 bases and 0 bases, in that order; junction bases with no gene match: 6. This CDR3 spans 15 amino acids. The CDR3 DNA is TGCGCCAGCAGCCCAGGGACAGATTTGAACACTGAAGCTTTCTTT. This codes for CASSPGTDLNTEAFF.

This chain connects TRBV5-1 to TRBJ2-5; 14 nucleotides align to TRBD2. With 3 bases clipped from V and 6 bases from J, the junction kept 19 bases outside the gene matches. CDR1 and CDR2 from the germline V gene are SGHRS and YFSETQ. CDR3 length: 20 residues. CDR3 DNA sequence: TGCGCCAGCAGCTCGGGACTAGCGGGAGTAGGGGGGCTGGGGTTGAAGACCCAGTACTTC. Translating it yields CASSSGLAGVGGLGLKTQYF.

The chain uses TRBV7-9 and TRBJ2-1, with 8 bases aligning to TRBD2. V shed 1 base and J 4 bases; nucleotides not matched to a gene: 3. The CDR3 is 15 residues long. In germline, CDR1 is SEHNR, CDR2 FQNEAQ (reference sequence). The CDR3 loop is CASSLEGGRYNEQFF. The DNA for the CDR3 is TGTGCCAGCAGCTTAGAGGGCGGGAGGTACAATGAGCAGTTCTTC.

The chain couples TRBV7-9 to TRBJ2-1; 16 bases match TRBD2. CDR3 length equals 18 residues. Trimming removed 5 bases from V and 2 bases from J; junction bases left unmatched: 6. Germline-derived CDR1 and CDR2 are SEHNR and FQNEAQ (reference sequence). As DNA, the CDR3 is TGTGCCAGCAGCCGCGGGACTAGCGGGAGGGCCCCCTACAATGAGCAGTTCTTC. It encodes CASSRGTSGRAPYNEQFF.

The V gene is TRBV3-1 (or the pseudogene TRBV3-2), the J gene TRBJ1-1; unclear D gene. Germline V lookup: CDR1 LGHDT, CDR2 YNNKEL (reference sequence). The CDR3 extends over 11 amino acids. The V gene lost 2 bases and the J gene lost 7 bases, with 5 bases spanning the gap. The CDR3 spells CASSQTDEAFF. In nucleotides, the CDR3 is TGTGCCAGCAGCCAAACAGATGAAGCTTTCTTT.

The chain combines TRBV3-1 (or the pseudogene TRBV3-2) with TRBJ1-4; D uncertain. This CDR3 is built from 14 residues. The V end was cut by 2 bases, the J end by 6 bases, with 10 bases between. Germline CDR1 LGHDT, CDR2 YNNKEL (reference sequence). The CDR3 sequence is CASSQRAGDEKLFF. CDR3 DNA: TGTGCCAGCAGCCAACGGGCGGGAGATGAAAAACTGTTTTTT.

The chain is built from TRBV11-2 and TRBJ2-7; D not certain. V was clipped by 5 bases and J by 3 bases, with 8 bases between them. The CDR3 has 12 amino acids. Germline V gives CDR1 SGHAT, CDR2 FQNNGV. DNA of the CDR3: TGTGCCAGCAGCCCCTGGAGCTACGAGCAGTACTTC. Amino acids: CASSPWSYEQYF.

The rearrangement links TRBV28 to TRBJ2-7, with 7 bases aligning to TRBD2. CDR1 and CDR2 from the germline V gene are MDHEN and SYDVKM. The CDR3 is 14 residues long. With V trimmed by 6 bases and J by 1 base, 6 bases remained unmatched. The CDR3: CASRHSGGSYEQYF. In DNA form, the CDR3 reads TGTGCCAGCAGACATTCGGGGGGATCCTACGAGCAGTACTTC.

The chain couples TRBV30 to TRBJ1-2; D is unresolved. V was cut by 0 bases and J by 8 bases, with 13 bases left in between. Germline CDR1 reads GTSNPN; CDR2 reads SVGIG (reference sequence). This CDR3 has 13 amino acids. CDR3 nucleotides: TGTGCCTGGAGTGTACGGGTTTTAGAGGGCTACACCTTC. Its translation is CAWSVRVLEGYTF.

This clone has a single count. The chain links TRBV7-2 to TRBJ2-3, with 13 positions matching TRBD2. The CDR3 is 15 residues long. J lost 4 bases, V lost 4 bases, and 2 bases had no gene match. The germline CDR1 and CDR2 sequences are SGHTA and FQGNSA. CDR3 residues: CASSSTSGRSDTQYF. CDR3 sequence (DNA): TGTGCCAGCAGCTCGACTAGCGGGAGGTCAGATACGCAGTATTTT.

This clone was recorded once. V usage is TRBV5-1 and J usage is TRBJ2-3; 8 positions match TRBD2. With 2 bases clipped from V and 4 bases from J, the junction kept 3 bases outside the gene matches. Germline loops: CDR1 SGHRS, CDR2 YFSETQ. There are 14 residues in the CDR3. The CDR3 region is CASSFQRESDTQYF. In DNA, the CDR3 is TGCGCCAGCAGCTTCCAGCGGGAGTCAGATACGCAGTATTTT.

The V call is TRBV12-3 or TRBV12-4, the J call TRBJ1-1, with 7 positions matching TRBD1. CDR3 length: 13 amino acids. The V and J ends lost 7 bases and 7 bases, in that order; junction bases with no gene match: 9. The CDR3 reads CASNLDRVGEAFF. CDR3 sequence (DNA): TGTGCCAGCAACTTAGACAGGGTTGGTGAAGCTTTCTTT.

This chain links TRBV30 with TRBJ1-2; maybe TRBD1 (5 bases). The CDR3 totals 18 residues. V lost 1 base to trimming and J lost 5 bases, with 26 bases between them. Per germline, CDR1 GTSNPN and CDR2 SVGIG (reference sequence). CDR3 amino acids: CAWSDPRDSKNWGYGYTF. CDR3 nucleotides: TGTGCCTGGAGTGACCCCCGGGACTCAAAAAACTGGGGATATGGCTACACCTTC.

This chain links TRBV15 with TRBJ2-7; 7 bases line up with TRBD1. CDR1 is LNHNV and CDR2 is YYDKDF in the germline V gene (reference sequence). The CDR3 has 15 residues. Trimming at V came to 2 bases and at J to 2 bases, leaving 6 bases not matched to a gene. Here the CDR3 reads CATSRPDRAPYEQYF. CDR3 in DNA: TGTGCCACCAGCAGACCTGACAGGGCACCCTACGAGCAGTACTTC.

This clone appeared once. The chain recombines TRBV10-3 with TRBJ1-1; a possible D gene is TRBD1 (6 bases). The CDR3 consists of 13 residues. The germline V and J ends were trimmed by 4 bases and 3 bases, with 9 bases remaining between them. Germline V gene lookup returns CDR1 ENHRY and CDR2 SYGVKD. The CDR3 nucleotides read TGTGCCATCAGTGGCGGACAGCACACTGAAGCTTTCTTT. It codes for CAISGGQHTEAFF.

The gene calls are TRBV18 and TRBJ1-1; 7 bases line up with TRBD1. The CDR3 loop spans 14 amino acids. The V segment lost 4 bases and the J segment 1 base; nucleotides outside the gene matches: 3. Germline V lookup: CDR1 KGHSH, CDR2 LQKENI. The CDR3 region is CASSQQGWNTEAFF. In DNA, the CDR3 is TGTGCCAGCTCACAACAGGGGTGGAACACTGAAGCTTTCTTT.

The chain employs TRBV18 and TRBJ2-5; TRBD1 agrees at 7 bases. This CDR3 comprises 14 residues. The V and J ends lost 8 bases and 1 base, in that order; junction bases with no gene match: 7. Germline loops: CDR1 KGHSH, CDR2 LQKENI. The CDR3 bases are TGTGCCAGCACGCGGACAGGTCCCCAAGAGACCCAGTACTTC. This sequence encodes CASTRTGPQETQYF.

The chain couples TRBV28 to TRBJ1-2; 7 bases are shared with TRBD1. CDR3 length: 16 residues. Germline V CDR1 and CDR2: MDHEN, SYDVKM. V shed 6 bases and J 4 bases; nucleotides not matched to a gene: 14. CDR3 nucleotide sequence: TGTGCCAGCAGCTCCTCGCCCCTAGGGACAGTCTATGGCTACACCTTC. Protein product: CASSSSPLGTVYGYTF.